Given below is one T cell receptor beta chain in context. J was trimmed by 5 bases and V by 4 bases; bases with no gene match: 9. Germline values: CDR1 SGHDT, CDR2 YYEEEE. The CDR3 runs to 15 residues. This record belongs to a study of CD8+ T cells in alopecia areata. Isolated RNA was reverse transcribed into cDNA used as the sequencing template. Assay used: immunoSEQ multiplex PCR; TCRdb lists only in-frame clones, some missing. The data show over 150,000 clones, more than 55% seen once. This sequence joins TRBV5-6 and TRBJ2-5, with 9 bases lining up with TRBD2. Sequencing was performed on CD8+ T cells sorted from blood. The clonotype originates from a human donor in good health. CDR3 sequence reads: CASSPDRTSEETQYF. CDR3 nucleotide sequence: TGTGCCAGCAGCCCAGACAGGACTAGCGAGGAGACCCAGTACTTC.